This T cell receptor (beta chain) came from a study of siplizumab effects on memory and regulatory T cells. Remarks on this clone: The target antigen is unknown.

Study-wide points: Suppression by proliferating Tregs derived from siplizumab cultures was not verified. Alloreactive sequences from unstimulated CD4+ memory cells fell significantly with siplizumab. Alloreactive clones mapping to unstimulated subsets formed only a minor fraction.

Each sample had around 110,000 TCR templates assayed. Profiled with immunoSEQ multiplex PCR; TCRdb holds only in-frame clones, not every one. In the table there are over 100,000 clones, approximately 90% of which are singletons. Germline values: CDR1 MDHEN, CDR2 SYDVKM. Trimming stripped 2 bases from V and 3 bases from J, with 17 bases between. The CDR3 runs 16 residues. V and J are TRBV28 and TRBJ2-7; tentatively, D is TRBD2 (6 bases). This sequence originates from a human donor in good health. The sequencing sample was made of CD4+ T cells sorted from blood. CDR3 bases: TGTGCCAGCAGTTTAAGGCTAGCGAGACCTCACTACGAGCAGTACTTC. Translation gives CASSLRLARPHYEQYF.